These 15 T cell receptor beta chains came from one sample sequenced in a study of technical replicates of blood from a few donors. Assay: immunoSEQ multiplex PCR; the TCRdb copy retains only in-frame clones and omits some. This table holds tens of thousands of clones, 90% to 95% found once. Sequenced sample: T cells isolated from PBMCs. The receptor set was obtained from a human donor in good health.

The table lists this clone with a count of one. The chain's CDR3 is CASSVAALGLAGGLNTGELFF. The CDR3 DNA sequence: TGTGCCAGCAGCGTAGCGGCGTTGGGGCTAGCGGGGGGCCTGAACACCGGGGAGCTGTTTTTT. The V call is TRBV9, the J call TRBJ2-2, with 11 bases matching TRBD2. This CDR3 is 21 amino acids long. Germline values: CDR1 SGDLS, CDR2 YYNGEE. V was clipped by 0 bases and J by 1 base; unmatched bases: 14.

CDR3 bases: TGTGCCAGCCGCCGAGCGGCCGAATATGGCTACACCTTC. This encodes CASRRAAEYGYTF. This sequence joins TRBV28 and TRBJ1-2; D gene uncertain. The CDR3 sequence is 13 residues long. CDR1 and CDR2 from the germline V gene are MDHEN and SYDVKM. Trimming shortened V by 8 bases and J by 5 bases, and 15 bases separated the two germline ends.

V gene TRBV5-1 combines with J gene TRBJ2-7; a weak D match, TRBD2 (5 bases). The CDR3 is 15 amino acids. V dropped 3 bases and J dropped 0 bases, with 13 bases sitting between them. CDR1 and CDR2 (germline): SGHRS, YFSETQ. CDR3 sequence: CASSWRAESSYEQYF. In DNA form, the CDR3 reads TGCGCCAGCAGCTGGCGGGCGGAAAGCTCCTACGAGCAGTACTTC.

The J gene is TRBJ2-7, the V gene TRBV2; D remains unclear. Trimming left V 7 bases short and J 6 bases short, with 22 bases between. This CDR3 comprises 15 residues. Germline CDR1 SNHLY, CDR2 FYNNEI. The CDR3 is CASTPLTPSTSEQYF. The CDR3 DNA reads as TGTGCCAGCACGCCGTTGACTCCGTCTACGTCCGAGCAGTACTTC.

This clone has a handful of counts. The chain combines TRBV7-9 with TRBJ1-1, with D maybe TRBD1 (5 bases). The CDR3 extends over 14 amino acids. Trimming took 2 bases from V and 4 from J, leaving 11 bases between them. Germline-derived CDR1 and CDR2 are SEHNR and FQNEAQ (reference sequence). CDR3 residues: CASSLSTGFTEAFF. CDR3 DNA: TGTGCCAGCAGCTTATCAACAGGCTTCACTGAAGCTTTCTTT.

The chain links TRBV21-1 to TRBJ2-7; whether TRBD1, the table's D call, matches the DNA was not checked. TRBV21-1 constitutes a pseudogene. The CDR3 contains 18 residues. CDR3 amino acids: CASSKGQVLIVKPYEQYF. The CDR3 DNA reads TGTGCCAGCAGCAAAGGACAGGTTCTCATTGTGAAACCCTACGAGCAGTACTTC.

This clone was found once. V is TRBV30 and J is TRBJ2-1, with D possibly TRBD2 on 8 matching bases. Germline CDR1 GTSNPN, CDR2 SVGIG (reference sequence). The CDR3 contains 14 residues. V lost 3 bases and J lost 8, with 17 bases in between. The CDR3 DNA follows: TGTGCCTGGAGAGGGACTAGTACAGGGGATGAGCAGTTCTTC. Translation gives CAWRGTSTGDEQFF.

CDR3 DNA sequence: TGTGCCAGCTGGAGACTAGCGAGTAGCACAGATACGCAGTATTTT. Protein product: CASWRLASSTDTQYF. The J gene is TRBJ2-3, the V gene TRBV6-5, with TRBD2 matching 8 bases. In germline, CDR1 is MNHEY, CDR2 SVGAGI. V lost 8 bases and J lost 0; bases outside the gene matches: 7. This CDR3 spans 15 amino acids.

This chain connects TRBV27 to TRBJ1-3; tentative D call: TRBD1 (6 bases). With 7 bases removed from V and 3 bases from J, the gap between germline ends came to 10 bases. Germline loops: CDR1 MNHEY, CDR2 SMNVEV (reference sequence). This CDR3 has 13 amino acids. The CDR3 loop reads CASKDRRGNTIYF. CDR3 DNA sequence: TGTGCCAGCAAGGACAGACGTGGAAACACCATATATTTT.

This clone showed up just once. The chain has TRBV7-6 and TRBJ1-4; D not resolved. The CDR3 runs to 15 residues. The V end lost 5 bases, the J end lost 7 bases, and 17 bases lay between the germline ends. CDR1 and CDR2 from the germline V gene are SGHVS and FNYEAQ. In DNA form, the CDR3 reads TGTGCCAGCAGCCCCCCATTAATAACCGGTGAAAAACTGTTTTTT. It encodes CASSPPLITGEKLFF.

The rearrangement joins TRBV6-5 to TRBJ1-2; 9 bases are a match to TRBD1. The trim removed 10 bases at V and 6 bases at J, leaving 6 bases unmatched. CDR1 is MNHEY and CDR2 is SVGAGI in the germline V gene. CDR3 length equals 12 residues. The CDR3 sequence: CAIRQGDNGYTF. CDR3 sequence (DNA): TGTGCCATTAGACAGGGGGATAATGGCTACACCTTC.

This sequence joins TRBV6-6 and TRBJ2-5, with D unclear. Germline values: CDR1 MNHNY, CDR2 SVGAGI (reference sequence). This CDR3 region has 14 residues. Deletions cut 0 bases from V and 7 bases from J, with 12 bases between. The CDR3 protein is CASSYSKATGTQYF. DNA for the CDR3: TGTGCCAGCAGTTACTCGAAGGCTACGGGGACCCAGTACTTC.

The chain combines TRBV9 with TRBJ2-2; 9 bases match TRBD2. In germline, CDR1 is SGDLS, CDR2 YYNGEE. The junction had 4 bases not matched to a gene; V was cut back by 1 base and J by 3 bases. The CDR3 spans 16 residues. CDR3 nucleotides: TGTGCCAGCAGCGTAAGCGGGGGGCTCTACACCGGGGAGCTGTTTTTT. Translating gives CASSVSGGLYTGELFF.

The rearrangement joins TRBV5-1 to TRBJ2-5; D possibly corresponds to TRBD1 (6 bases). Germline lookup yields CDR1 SGHRS and CDR2 YFSETQ. The CDR3 sequence is 14 residues long. V was shortened by 4 bases and J by 3 bases, with 13 bases between the two germline ends. The CDR3 region has the DNA TGCGCCAGCAGCGTGGACAGTCAAGAAGAGACCCAGTACTTC. This gives the protein CASSVDSQEETQYF.

The chain joins TRBV5-1 to TRBJ2-7, with 8 bases identical to TRBD1. Germline CDR1 reads SGHRS; CDR2 reads YFSETQ. Trimming took 4 bases from V and 3 from J; bases not matched to a gene: 9. The CDR3 runs 15 residues. CDR3 protein: CASSPTGTGGYEQYF. The CDR3 nucleotides are TGCGCCAGCAGCCCTACGGGGACAGGAGGCTACGAGCAGTACTTC.